A selection of T cell receptor beta chains follows, all from one sample in a study of Graves' ophthalmopathy and Graves' hyperthyroidism. MiXCR, run by TCRdb on the multiplex PCR reads, gives a single entry per CDR3 protein. This table has about 740,000 distinct CDR3 sequences, around 40% appearing once. The sample consisted of peripheral blood. Receptors were obtained from an adult man with Graves' ophthalmopathy. Both conserved end residues are part of each CDR3.

V,J,CDR3
TRBV5-4,TRBJ2-5,CASSLTGAHGQYF
TRBV19,TRBJ2-7,CASSIDSGQGYEQYF
TRBV4-1,TRBJ1-6,CASSQDGTVGSPLHF
TRBV25-1,TRBJ2-2,CASSSTHAGAGELFF
TRBV7-9,TRBJ2-7,CASSSTGVNEQYF
TRBV10-3,TRBJ1-4,CASSYPLDRATNEKLFF
TRBV20-1,TRBJ2-7,CSARGLAGGTGEQYF
TRBV25-1,TRBJ1-6,CASSPRNRGSPLHF
TRBV4-3,TRBJ2-2,CASSLAGAARTGELFF
TRBV29-1,TRBJ1-4,CSVEAEGAGALTNEKLFF
TRBV11-2,TRBJ1-2,CASSARSIQTVPNYGYTF
TRBV7-8,TRBJ1-3,CASSSKGHSGNTIYF
TRBV29-1,TRBJ1-1,CSVEEDALEAFF
TRBV20-1,TRBJ2-2,CSATDPNTGELFF
TRBV14,TRBJ1-4,CASSQATGYEKLFF
TRBV7-9,TRBJ1-2,CASSGDSPYGYTF
TRBV29-1,TRBJ2-3,CSALGQGTDTQYF
TRBV20-1,TRBJ1-5,CSARPDRDLGTYQPQHF
TRBV9,TRBJ1-2,CASSPTGTVNYGYTF
TRBV7-9,TRBJ2-2,CASSFGGGGELFF
TRBV2,TRBJ2-5,CASSAQRGETQYF
TRBV2,NA,CASSGDQGFEQFF
TRBV19,TRBJ2-7,CASSQQSSYERYF
TRBV4-3,TRBJ1-2,CASSQGQGANTINYGYTF
TRBV7-2,TRBJ2-5,CASAMTSGPHRTQYF
TRBV5-6,TRBJ1-2,CASTTWAGYNYGYTF
TRBV7-9,TRBJ2-2,CASSHGLAGELFF
TRBV9,TRBJ2-7,CASSQGQGLDEQYF
TRBV7-9,TRBJ1-4,CASSSKAMGEKLFF
TRBV5-4,TRBJ1-2,CASSLVIGPNYGYTF
TRBV7-9,TRBJ1-2,CASSEVGTSNYGYTF
TRBV7-2,TRBJ1-4,CASSQLTGVEKLFF
TRBV2,TRBJ2-5,CASRSTSVYQETQYF
TRBV9,TRBJ2-5,CASSVARGEATQYF
TRBV12-3/TRBV12-4,TRBJ1-4,CASSSFMATNEKLFF
TRBV11-2,TRBJ2-7,CASSSGQGYDTYEQYF
TRBV10-3,TRBJ1-1,CAISDGEQFEAFF
TRBV15,TRBJ2-6,CATSRGDRDTEAF
TRBV25-1,TRBJ2-2,CAVGTANTGELFF
TRBV4-1,TRBJ1-6,CASTQDRWNSPLHF
TRBV2,TRBJ1-6,CASSEAGTRGSPLHF
TRBV15,TRBJ2-7,CATSSPLQVYEQYF
TRBV6-1,TRBJ1-1,CASSYSGRLNTEAFF
TRBV2,TRBJ2-5,CASSFRAGVLQETQYF
TRBV7-9,TRBJ2-7,CASSHHSGRDYEQYF
TRBV10-3,TRBJ2-5,CASSYFSRGGKETQYF
TRBV25-1,TRBJ2-5,CASSRQGEETQYF
TRBV5-5,TRBJ2-7,CASSYTGRTYEQYF
TRBV10-3,TRBJ1-1,CASSDLGTGLNTEAFF
TRBV25-1,TRBJ2-7,CASSSGGRPYEQYF